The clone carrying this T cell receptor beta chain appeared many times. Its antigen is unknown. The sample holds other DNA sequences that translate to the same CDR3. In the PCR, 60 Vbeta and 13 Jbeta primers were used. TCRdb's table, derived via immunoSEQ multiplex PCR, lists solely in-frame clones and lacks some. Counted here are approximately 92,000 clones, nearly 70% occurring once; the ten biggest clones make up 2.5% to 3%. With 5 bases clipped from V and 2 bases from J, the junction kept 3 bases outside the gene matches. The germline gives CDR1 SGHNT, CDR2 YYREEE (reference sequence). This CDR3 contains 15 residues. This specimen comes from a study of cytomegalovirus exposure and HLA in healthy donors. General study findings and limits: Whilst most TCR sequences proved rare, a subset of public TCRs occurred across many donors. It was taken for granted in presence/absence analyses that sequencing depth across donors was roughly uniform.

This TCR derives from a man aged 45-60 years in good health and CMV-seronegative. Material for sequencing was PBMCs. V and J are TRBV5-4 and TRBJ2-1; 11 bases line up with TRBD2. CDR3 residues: CASSFSGGAYNEQFF. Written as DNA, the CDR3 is TGTGCCAGCAGTTTTAGCGGGGGGGCCTACAATGAGCAGTTCTTC.